This T cell receptor (beta chain) was found in a study of vaccination and CD4 T cells after COVID-19. In this sample, this clonotype is medium-sized. What it binds is unknown. CD4+ T cells that had been cultured provided DNA sequenced with the Oncomine TCR Beta short-read assay. TCRdb itself ran the PCR reads through MiXCR, one entry per CDR3 protein. The sample lists about 6,600 distinct CDR3 sequences, around 45% seen once, with under 25% in the top ten. The CDR3 is 13 amino acids. Germline-derived CDR1 and CDR2 are SGDLS and YYNGEE. The V end was cut by 0 bases, the J end by 5 bases, with 8 bases between. Treatment specified: approximately nine-day PBMC culture with coronavirus spike peptide pools or control peptides (ViraFEST assay).

The chain has TRBV9 and TRBJ2-5, with a possible D match to TRBD2 (5 bases). This receptor was identified in a human donor who had recovered from COVID-19. The source material was CD4+ T cells from blood, cultured in vitro. The CDR3: CASSVGETETQYF. The CDR3 DNA reads as TGTGCCAGCAGCGTAGGGGAGACGGAGACCCAGTACTTC.